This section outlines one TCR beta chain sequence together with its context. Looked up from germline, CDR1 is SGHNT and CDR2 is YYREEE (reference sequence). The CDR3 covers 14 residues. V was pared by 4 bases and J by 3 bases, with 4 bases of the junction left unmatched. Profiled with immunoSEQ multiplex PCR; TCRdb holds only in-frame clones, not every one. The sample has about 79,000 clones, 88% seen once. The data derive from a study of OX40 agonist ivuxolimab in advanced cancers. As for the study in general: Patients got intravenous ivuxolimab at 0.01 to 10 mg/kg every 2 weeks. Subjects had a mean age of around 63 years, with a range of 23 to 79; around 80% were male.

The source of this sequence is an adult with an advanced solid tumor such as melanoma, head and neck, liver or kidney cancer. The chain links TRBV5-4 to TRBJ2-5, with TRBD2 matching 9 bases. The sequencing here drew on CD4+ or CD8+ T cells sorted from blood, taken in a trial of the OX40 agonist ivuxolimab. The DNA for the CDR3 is TGTGCCAGCAGCCCCGTAGCGGGAGAAGAGACCCAGTACTTC. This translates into CASSPVAGEETQYF.